Listed below are T cell receptor beta chains from one sample, sequenced in a study of cytomegalovirus exposure and HLA in healthy donors. Repertoires were generated with immunoSEQ multiplex PCR, while TCRdb's copy carries only in-frame clones and drops some. Here the sample table reports 200,000 to 250,000 clones. The material sequenced was PBMCs. Every receptor here comes from a woman between 25 and 40 years old in good health and CMV-seropositive. Each CDR3 is given with its conserved first and last residue. The D gene is left open where the match is weak.

V gene	J gene	D gene	CDR3 protein	CDR3 DNA
TRBV9	TRBJ2-7	-	CASSVGGGEQYF	TGTGCCAGCAGCGTAGGTGGAGGCGAGCAGTACTTC
TRBV4-1	TRBJ1-5	-	CASSQFTGNQPQHF	TGCGCCAGCAGCCAGTTTACGGGCAATCAGCCCCAGCATTTT
TRBV6-6	TRBJ1-3	TRBD1	CASSPGQSSGNTIYF	TGTGCCAGCAGTCCGGGACAGAGCTCTGGAAACACCATATATTTT
TRBV5-1	TRBJ2-3	-	CASSLAPVTSTDTQYF	TGCGCCAGCAGCTTGGCGCCGGTTACTAGCACAGATACGCAGTATTTT
TRBV5-1	TRBJ1-2	-	CASKERDTNYGYTF	TGCGCCAGCAAGGAAAGGGACACTAACTATGGCTACACCTTC
TRBV29-1	TRBJ1-4	-	CSVARQESEKLFF	TGCAGCGTTGCGAGACAGGAATCTGAAAAACTGTTTTTT
TRBV9	TRBJ2-3	-	CASSVKGGGTDTQYF	TGTGCCAGCAGCGTCAAGGGAGGGGGAACAGATACGCAGTATTTT
TRBV28	TRBJ1-2	-	CASNPVPLADYGYTF	TGTGCCAGCAACCCTGTTCCCCTCGCGGACTATGGCTACACCTTC
TRBV5-1	TRBJ1-2	TRBD1	CASSPPTGTGVVGGYTF	TGCGCCAGCAGCCCGCCGACCGGGACAGGGGTGGTAGGGGGCTACACCTTC
TRBV19	TRBJ2-5	-	CASSSGMQETQYF	TGTGCCAGTAGTAGCGGGATGCAAGAGACCCAGTACTTC
TRBV6-1	TRBJ1-6	TRBD1	CASSKTGTNSPLHF	TGTGCCAGCAGTAAGACAGGGACTAATTCACCCCTCCACTTT
TRBV30	TRBJ2-5	TRBD2	CAWSPAGLAGETQYF	TGTGCCTGGAGCCCTGCGGGGCTAGCGGGAGAGACCCAGTACTTC
TRBV7-2	TRBJ2-5	-	CASSLGQGETQYF	TGTGCCAGCAGCTTGGGCCAGGGAGAGACCCAGTACTTC
TRBV10-3	TRBJ1-5	-	CAISETGNQPQHF	TGTGCCATCAGTGAGACAGGGAACCAGCCCCAGCATTTT
TRBV10-2	TRBJ1-1	TRBD1	CASSNQGAGTEAFF	TGCGCCAGCAGTAACCAGGGGGCTGGCACTGAAGCTTTCTTT
TRBV11-3	TRBJ2-1	-	CASSLGEMNEQFF	TGTGCCAGCAGCTTAGGCGAGATGAATGAGCAGTTCTTC